What follows are 21 T cell receptor beta chains derived from one specimen sequenced in a study of regulatory T cells in long-lasting Graves disease. iRepertoire HTBI primers and Arm-PCR of CDR3 regions built TCR beta libraries. TCRdb re-called the multiplex PCR reads with MiXCR, one entry per CDR3 protein. Of more than 450,000 distinct CDR3 sequences listed, 12% are singletons. Time point defined: newly diagnosed GD, antithyroid drugs for less than 3 months. Construction of the TCR library relied on RNA isolated from PBMCs. These data were also filed under a second study, of T cells in Graves' hyperthyroidism and ophthalmopathy.

The input for sequencing was peripheral blood mononuclear cells (PBMCs), taken at new diagnosis, from a patient treated with antithyroid drugs. Source of these receptors: a young woman with Graves disease.

This clonotype came up many times. The gene calls are TRBV6-9 and TRBJ1-1, with unresolved D. Germline V gene lookup returns CDR1 MNHGY and CDR2 SVAAGI. CDR3 length: 12 residues. Trimming shortened V by 3 bases and J by 6 bases, and 8 bases separated the two germline ends. The CDR3 protein is CASSYGLAEAFF. CDR3 DNA: TGTGCCAGCAGTTACGGGCTGGCTGAAGCTTTCTTT.

This clonotype was seen only once. This chain connects TRBV9 to TRBJ1-3; the D is unclear. CDR3 size: 18 residues. Germline values: CDR1 SGDLS, CDR2 YYNGEE. V was clipped by 1 base and J by 2 bases, with 19 bases between them. DNA of the CDR3: TGTGCCAGCAGCGTAAACCACATACGCCAGAGACCTGGAAACACCATATATTTT. Amino acids: CASSVNHIRQRPGNTIYF.

This clonotype was seen ten or more times. The chain joins TRBV7-8 to TRBJ2-3, with no clear D. CDR1 and CDR2 (germline): SGHVS, FQNEAQ. V was trimmed by 5 bases and J by 0 bases, leaving 15 bases between them. This CDR3 has 16 residues. CDR3 residues: CASSGRQADSTDTQYF. CDR3 coding DNA: TGTGCCAGCAGCGGTCGCCAGGCGGATAGCACAGATACGCAGTATTTT.

Worth noting for this clonotype: A far larger clone is off by one base, so a read error is likely. The chain employs TRBV12-3 or TRBV12-4 and TRBJ1-2; a possible D gene is TRBD1 (5 bases). CDR3 size: 10 residues. CDR3 amino acids: CASGGRGYHF. The CDR3 DNA reads as TGTGCCAGCGGTGGTCGGGGGTATCACTTC.

This clonotype was seen at least ten times. V and J are TRBV13 and TRBJ1-1; 8 bases are shared with TRBD1. Per germline, CDR1 PRHDT and CDR2 FYEKMQ (reference sequence). This CDR3 contains 14 residues. Unmatched junction bases numbered 5, after V lost 4 bases and J lost 4 bases. The CDR3 DNA sequence: TGTGCCAGCAGCTACTCGACAGGGGCCACTGAAGCTTTCTTT. The encoded protein is CASSYSTGATEAFF.

The genes are TRBV19 and TRBJ2-7, with D unclear. CDR1 is LNHDA, CDR2 SQIVND, per germline (reference sequence). V was pared by 3 bases and J by 4 bases, with 10 bases between. The CDR3 is 13 residues long. The CDR3 nucleotides read TGTGCCAGTAGTATCTTTCCCTTTTACGAGCAGTACTTC. This gives the protein CASSIFPFYEQYF.

This clonotype showed up many times. V and J are TRBV12-3 or TRBV12-4 and TRBJ1-1; D possibly corresponds to TRBD1 (5 bases). CDR3 size: 15 residues. The germline V and J ends were trimmed by 7 bases and 4 bases, with 19 bases remaining between them. The CDR3 spells CASKNGGDSRTEAFF. The CDR3 DNA is TGTGCCAGCAAAAACGGAGGGGATTCCCGCACTGAAGCTTTCTTT.

This clonotype showed up many times. The V and J genes are TRBV30 and TRBJ1-2; D remains unclear. This CDR3 has 10 residues. Trimming took 7 bases from V and 9 from J, leaving 12 bases between them. Germline V gives CDR1 GTSNPN, CDR2 SVGIG (reference sequence). Here the CDR3 DNA reads TGTGCCTCCGAGAGGGTGAGCTACACCTTC. This translates into CASERVSYTF.

A word on this clonotype: Given a much more abundant clone one base away, this may be a read error. The chain links TRBV3-1 to TRBJ2-4; 7 nucleotides match TRBD2. The DNA end lines up better with TRBJ2-1; the J call may be wrong. The CDR3 contains 16 residues. The germline V gene encodes CDR1 LGHDT and CDR2 YNNKEL (reference sequence). In DNA form, the CDR3 reads TGTGCCAGCAGCCGGGGATCGGCTAGCGGTTGCAATGAGCAGTTCTTC. Its protein is CASSRGSASGCNEQFF.

The chain recombines TRBV24-1 with TRBJ2-1, with 9 bases aligning to TRBD2. Germline V lookup: CDR1 KGHDR, CDR2 SFDVKD. The V and J ends lost 6 bases and 5 bases, in that order; junction bases with no gene match: 13. This CDR3 contains 17 residues. The CDR3 bases are TGTGCCACCAGTCGGGGGCCTAGCGGGACATCAGACAATGAGCAGTTCTTC. Translated, it gives CATSRGPSGTSDNEQFF.

At least ten counts were recorded for this clonotype. The CDR3 reads CASSFEGVTEAFF. Here the CDR3 DNA reads TGTGCCAGCAGTTTTGAGGGCGTCACTGAAGCTTTCTTT. The chain couples TRBV12-3 or TRBV12-4 to TRBJ1-1; no reliable D call. Trimming cost V 3 bases and J 4 bases, with 9 bases left between them. The CDR3 runs 13 residues.

This clonotype was recorded many times. The chain uses TRBV7-3 and TRBJ2-7; D ambiguous. CDR3 length equals 13 residues. Trimming pared 4 bases from V and 6 bases from J, leaving 13 bases between. Germline loops: CDR1 SGHTA, CDR2 FQGTGA. The DNA of the CDR3 is TGTGCCAGCAGCTACGACCGCAGGAGCGAGCAGTACTTC. Translated: CASSYDRRSEQYF.

The sample holds many counts of this clonotype. The rearrangement uses TRBV6-1 and TRBJ2-5; D is undetermined. Trimming cost V 6 bases and J 5 bases, with 13 bases left between them. Germline V gene data show CDR1 as MNHNS and CDR2 as SASEGT. The CDR3 extends over 13 amino acids. CDR3 in DNA: TGTGCCAGCAGGAGAGTTGCGATCGAGACCCAGTACTTC. Translated, it gives CASRRVAIETQYF.

This clonotype was counted at least ten times. The genes are TRBV19 and TRBJ2-7; D is ambiguous. Germline V gene lookup returns CDR1 LNHDA and CDR2 SQIVND (reference sequence). This CDR3 region has 14 residues. Trimming took off 4 bases at V and 4 bases at J, with 14 bases between the two ends. The CDR3 DNA reads as TGTGCCAGTAGTAAAAAAGCCGGCCCTTACGAGCAGTACTTC. This gives the protein CASSKKAGPYEQYF.

This clonotype showed up many times. The rearrangement links TRBV6-2 or TRBV6-3 to TRBJ2-7, with 9 bases lining up with TRBD1. Per germline, CDR1 MNHEY and CDR2 SVGEGT. The CDR3 sequence is 11 residues long. The junction had 6 bases not matched to a gene; V was cut back by 8 bases and J by 10 bases. This CDR3 is CASGQGTTQYF. The CDR3, as DNA: TGTGCCAGCGGACAGGGGACTACCCAGTACTTC.

This clonotype was recorded many times. The chain combines TRBV15 with TRBJ2-1; tentatively, D is TRBD1 or TRBD2 (5 bases each). The CDR3 runs 16 residues. The V end was cut by 0 bases, the J end by 4 bases, with 13 bases between. Per the germline V gene, CDR1 is LNHNV and CDR2 is YYDKDF (reference sequence). The CDR3 DNA is TGTGCCACCAGCAGAGAACCGGGACGGCCTTACAATGAGCAGTTCTTC. Protein sequence: CATSREPGRPYNEQFF.

This clonotype was seen ten or more times. The rearrangement uses TRBV6-2 or TRBV6-3 and TRBJ2-7, with 10 bases fitting TRBD2. CDR1 and CDR2 from the germline V gene are MNHEY and SVGEGT. Unmatched junction bases numbered 5, after V lost 6 bases and J lost 6 bases. The CDR3 has 13 residues. Here the CDR3 DNA reads TGTGCCAGCAGGATTACTAGCGGGACCGAGCAGTACTTC. Its translation: CASRITSGTEQYF.

This clonotype showed up many times. The chain links TRBV4-3 to TRBJ1-2; 9 bases align to TRBD1. This CDR3 spans 16 amino acids. V trimming: 3 bases; J trimming: 2 bases; junction bases outside the gene matches: 7. The germline CDR1 and CDR2 sequences are LGHNA and YSLEER. The CDR3 coding sequence is TGCGCCAGCAGCCACCTCATAGGACAGGGGAACTATGGCTACACCTTC. The encoded protein is CASSHLIGQGNYGYTF.

This clonotype was detected ten times or more. This chain connects TRBV11-2 to TRBJ1-6, with TRBD1 matching 7 bases. Trimming removed 5 bases from V and 14 bases from J; junction bases left unmatched: 6. CDR1 and CDR2 from the germline V gene are SGHAT and FQNNGV. The CDR3 runs 12 residues. The CDR3 spells CASSMIQGSLHF. CDR3 coding DNA: TGTGCCAGCAGCATGATACAGGGGTCCCTCCACTTT. The entire variable domain, with the rest obtained from reference TRBV11-2 and TRBJ1-6, is as follows: EAGVAQSPRYKIIEKRQSVAFWCNPISGHATLYWYQQILGQGPKLLIQFQNNGVVDDSQLPKDRFSAERLKGVDSTLKIQPAKLEDSAVYLCASSMIQGSLHFGNGTRLTVT.

Ten or more counts support this clonotype. The CDR3: CASSLYGLAPTDTQYF. In DNA, the CDR3 is TGTGCCAGCAGCTTATACGGCCTAGCGCCCACAGATACGCAGTATTTT. The rearrangement uses TRBV11-2 and TRBJ2-3; tentative D call: TRBD2 (6 bases). V was pared by 2 bases and J by 2 bases, with 14 bases between. From germline, CDR1 is SGHAT and CDR2 FQNNGV. The CDR3 has 16 amino acids. The whole variable domain, filled in from reference TRBV11-2 and TRBJ2-3, reads EAGVAQSPRYKIIEKRQSVAFWCNPISGHATLYWYQQILGQGPKLLIQFQNNGVVDDSQLPKDRFSAERLKGVDSTLKIQPAKLEDSAVYLCASSLYGLAPTDTQYFGPGTRLTVL.

The rearrangement links TRBV6-2 or TRBV6-3 to TRBJ2-7; D is perhaps TRBD2 (6 bases). The CDR3 is 15 residues long. Looked up from germline, CDR1 is MNHEY and CDR2 is SVGEGT. The V and J ends lost 0 bases and 2 bases respectively, with 11 bases between them. CDR3 loop: CASSYSMGLAYEQYF. Written as DNA, the CDR3 is TGTGCCAGCAGTTACTCGATGGGACTGGCCTACGAGCAGTACTTC.